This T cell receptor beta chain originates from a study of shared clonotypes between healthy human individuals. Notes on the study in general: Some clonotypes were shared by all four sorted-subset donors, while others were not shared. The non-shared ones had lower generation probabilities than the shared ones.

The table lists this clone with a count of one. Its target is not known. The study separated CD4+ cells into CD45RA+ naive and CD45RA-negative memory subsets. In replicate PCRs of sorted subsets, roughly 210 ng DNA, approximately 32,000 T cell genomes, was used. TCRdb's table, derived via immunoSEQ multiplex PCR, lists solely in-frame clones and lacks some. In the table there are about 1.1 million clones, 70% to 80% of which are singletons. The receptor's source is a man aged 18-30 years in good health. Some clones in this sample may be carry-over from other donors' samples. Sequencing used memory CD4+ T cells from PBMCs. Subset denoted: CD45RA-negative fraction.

CDR3: CAISAGNEQFF. The CDR3 DNA follows: TGTGCCATCAGTGCAGGGAATGAGCAGTTCTTC. The V gene is TRBV10-3, the J gene TRBJ2-1; D perhaps matches TRBD1 (5 bases). The germline V and J ends were trimmed by 4 bases and 7 bases, with 5 bases remaining between them. This CDR3 region has 11 residues. Germline loops: CDR1 ENHRY, CDR2 SYGVKD.